This passage covers 30 T cell receptor beta chains from one sample sequenced in a study of T cell repertoires in cytomegalovirus infection (dated by TCRdb to the late 2010s). For these receptors, no antigen is known. Explained via the paper, the treatment or condition label denotes: in vitro stimulation with specific CMV peptide epitopes to enrich CMV-specific T cells. Reads for this sample came from an Illumina HiSeq 1500. TCRdb itself trimmed the public reads at Q25 with fastp, ran MiXCR and retained productive beta chains. CDR3 protein duplicates are merged, each entry listing the most common genes and DNA. The sample table shows about 900,000 distinct CDR3 sequences, and approximately 31% are seen once. The ten top clones hold 13% of the sample. This specimen was cultured CD8+ T cells from PBMCs, taken from culture after CMV antigen stimulation. The receptors shown here come from a human donor in good health (CMV status not recorded). Some clones in this sample may be carry-over from other donors' samples.

The V and J genes are TRBV6-1 and TRBJ2-2; no definite D call. Per the germline V gene, CDR1 is MNHNS and CDR2 is SASEGT. Trimming shortened V by 10 bases and J by 3 bases, and 15 bases separated the two germline ends. The CDR3 is 14 amino acids. The CDR3 DNA follows: TGTGCCACCTTCTTTTGGCAGTACACCGGGGAGCTGTTTTTT. This codes for CATFFWQYTGELFF.

The chain uses TRBV12-3 or TRBV12-4 and TRBJ2-3; D may be TRBD1 (6 bases). The germline V and J ends were trimmed by 6 bases and 2 bases, with 24 bases remaining between them. The CDR3 sequence is 18 residues long. DNA for the CDR3: TGTGCCAGCAGCCCCGCCATGTGGGGGCCACAAGACACAGATACGCAGTATTTT. Amino acid sequence: CASSPAMWGPQDTDTQYF.

In this sample, this clonotype turned up many times. The J gene is TRBJ2-7, the V gene TRBV7-6; 8 bases align to TRBD1. With V trimmed by 5 bases and J by 1 base, 4 bases remained unmatched. CDR3 size: 14 residues. Germline V gene lookup returns CDR1 SGHVS and CDR2 FNYEAQ. CDR3 nucleotides: TGTGCCAGCAGCGCATGGGACAGGTCCTACGAGCAGTACTTC. Amino acids: CASSAWDRSYEQYF. Together with reference TRBV7-6 and TRBJ2-7, the CDR3 gives the full variable domain: GAGVSQSPRYKVTKRGQDVALRCDPISGHVSLYWYRQALGQGPEFLTYFNYEAQQDKSGLPNDRFSAERPEGSISTLTIQRTEQRDSAMYRCASSAWDRSYEQYFGPGTRLTVT.

This clonotype was observed at least ten times. The gene calls are TRBV6-2 or TRBV6-3 and TRBJ2-1; the D is unclear. CDR3 length equals 15 residues. Germline V gives CDR1 MNHEY, CDR2 SVGEGT. V lost 0 bases to trimming and J lost 0 bases, with 6 bases between them. The CDR3: CASSYSRSSYNEQFF. CDR3 DNA: TGTGCCAGCAGTTACTCTAGGAGCTCCTACAATGAGCAGTTCTTC.

This rearrangement joins TRBV19 to TRBJ1-5, with 7 nucleotides matching TRBD1. The CDR3 contains 13 residues. Germline assignment: CDR1 LNHDA and CDR2 SQIVND (reference sequence). Unmatched junction bases numbered 4, after V lost 3 bases and J lost 8 bases. For the CDR3, the DNA is TGTGCCAGTAGTATTGGCAGGGGGAAGCCCCAGCATTTT. This codes for CASSIGRGKPQHF.

This clonotype was counted many times. Mismatch with germline at one junction end may stem from a read error. The chain uses TRBV5-1 and TRBJ1-1; possibly TRBD1 for D (5 bases). The length of the CDR3 is 13 residues. Per germline, CDR1 SGHRS and CDR2 YFSETQ. DNA of the CDR3: TGTGCCAGCAGTTTGGTGGGGGACACTGAAGCTTTCTTT. Translated, it gives CASSLVGDTEAFF.

The chain has TRBV18 and TRBJ2-1; 7 bases align to TRBD1. V shed 3 bases, J shed 7 bases, and the junction held 9 bases outside the gene matches. Germline assignment: CDR1 KGHSH and CDR2 LQKENI. CDR3 size: 15 residues. Written as DNA, the CDR3 is TGTGCCAGCTCACCCTATCGGACAGGTGGGAATGAGCAGTTCTTC. The encoded protein is CASSPYRTGGNEQFF.

This clonotype was seen only a few times. The rearrangement uses TRBV5-6 and TRBJ1-2, with D maybe TRBD1 (5 bases). This CDR3 region has 15 residues. Germline V gene lookup returns CDR1 SGHDT and CDR2 YYEEEE. V lost 6 bases and J lost 4, with 19 bases in between. The CDR3 reads CASTWGRQKIYGYTF. The CDR3 DNA follows: TGTGCCAGCACCTGGGGACGGCAGAAAATCTATGGCTACACCTTC.

This clonotype came up a few times. This chain connects TRBV7-9 to TRBJ1-1; D unresolved. The V and J ends lost 5 bases and 5 bases respectively, with 15 bases between them. This CDR3 contains 14 residues. CDR1 and CDR2 (germline): SEHNR, FQNEAQ (reference sequence). The CDR3 bases are TGTGCCAGCAGCGGGGAGGAGGGAGGAACTGAAGCTTTCTTT. It translates to CASSGEEGGTEAFF.

This sequence joins TRBV6-2 or TRBV6-3 and TRBJ2-1, with 12 bases fitting TRBD2. V trimming: 8 bases; J trimming: 5 bases; junction bases outside the gene matches: 1. The CDR3 extends over 13 amino acids. Germline V CDR1 and CDR2: MNHEY, SVGEGT. DNA of the CDR3: TGTGCCAGCCGACTAGCGGGGGACAATGAGCAGTTCTTC. It is translated as CASRLAGDNEQFF.

In this sample, this clonotype turned up a few times. V usage is TRBV7-9 and J usage is TRBJ2-1, with a tentative D call TRBD1 (6 bases). V dropped 4 bases and J dropped 4 bases, with 14 bases sitting between them. The length of the CDR3 is 15 residues. Per the germline V gene, CDR1 is SEHNR and CDR2 is FQNEAQ (reference sequence). The CDR3 reads CASSYPQDRYNEQFF. In nucleotides, the CDR3 is TGTGCCAGCAGCTACCCACAAGACAGGTACAATGAGCAGTTCTTC.

The chain uses TRBV13 and TRBJ2-7, with TRBD1 matching over 8 bases. This CDR3 is built from 14 residues. J gave up 7 bases and V 4 bases, and 9 bases lay outside the gene matches. Germline CDR1 is PRHDT and CDR2 is FYEKMQ (reference sequence). CDR3 sequence reads: CASSSQGARGEQYV. CDR3 sequence (DNA): TGTGCCAGCAGCTCCCAGGGGGCGCGAGGAGAGCAGTACGTC.

This clonotype has just one count. The chain carries TRBV20-1 and TRBJ1-4, with D tentatively TRBD1 (6 bases). Per the germline V gene, CDR1 is DFQATT and CDR2 is SNEGSKA (reference sequence). CDR3 length: 12 residues. The CDR3, as DNA: TGCAGCGGACAGCCAACTAATGAAAAACTGTTTTTT. Translating it yields CSGQPTNEKLFF.

This clonotype was counted only a few times. The V call is TRBV5-1, the J call TRBJ1-4, with D tentatively TRBD1 (5 bases). Germline CDR1 is SGHRS and CDR2 is YFSETQ. The CDR3 has 14 amino acids. V was clipped by 4 bases and J by 8 bases, with 15 bases between them. The CDR3 reads CASSPRDHEEKLFF. CDR3 DNA: TGCGCCAGCAGCCCCCGGGACCACGAAGAAAAACTGTTTTTT.

The chain links TRBV27 to TRBJ2-7; TRBD1 is a possible D gene (5 bases). This CDR3 comprises 15 residues. With 0 bases removed from V and 0 bases from J, the gap between germline ends came to 9 bases. From germline, CDR1 is MNHEY and CDR2 SMNVEV (reference sequence). The CDR3 here is CASSLSPGISYEQYF. In DNA, the CDR3 is TGTGCCAGCAGTTTATCCCCAGGGATCTCCTACGAGCAGTACTTC.

This clonotype came up a few times. This sequence joins TRBV6-6 and TRBJ2-3, with 14 bases matching TRBD2. Looked up from germline, CDR1 is MNHNY and CDR2 is SVGAGI (reference sequence). This CDR3 region has 18 residues. V gave up 4 bases and J gave up 0 bases; unmatched junction bases: 6. Here the CDR3 reads CASSSAGLAGGSTDTQYF. In DNA, the CDR3 is TGTGCCAGCAGTTCGGCTGGACTAGCGGGGGGTAGCACAGATACGCAGTATTTT.

This rearrangement joins TRBV9 to TRBJ2-1; unclear D gene. The length of the CDR3 is 10 residues. V lost 4 bases and J lost 8, with 4 bases in between. Germline V gene sequence: CDR1 SGDLS, CDR2 YYNGEE. DNA of the CDR3: TGTGCCAGCAGCCCAGATGAGCAGTTCTTC. It translates to CASSPDEQFF.

The CDR3 nucleotides read TGCAGCGTGGATGGACAGTCGAATGAGCAGTTCTTC. It yields the protein CSVDGQSNEQFF. The gene calls are TRBV29-1 and TRBJ2-1, with D possibly matching TRBD1 (6 bases). V was clipped by 6 bases and J by 7 bases, with 13 bases between them. From germline, CDR1 is SQVTM and CDR2 ANQGSEA. The CDR3 is made up of 12 amino acids.

This chain uses TRBV29-1 with TRBJ1-1, with a possible D match to TRBD1 (5 bases). CDR3 size: 11 residues. V lost 7 bases, J lost 7 bases, and 13 bases lay in between. Germline CDR1 and CDR2: SQVTM and ANQGSEA. The CDR3 sequence is CSASQGHEAFF. For the CDR3, the DNA is TGCAGCGCCTCGCAGGGCCATGAAGCTTTCTTT.

Of note for this clonotype: Being one base from a much bigger clone, this may be a read error. The chain joins TRBV7-6 to TRBJ2-7, with TRBD1 matching 8 bases. The CDR3 is 14 residues long. CDR1 is SGHVS and CDR2 is FNYEAQ in the germline V gene. This chain's CDR3 is CVSSKKGQVYEQYF. The DNA of the CDR3 is TGTGTCAGCAGCAAGAAGGGACAGGTCTACGAGCAGTACTTC.

This clonotype was seen ten or more times. This chain links TRBV7-9 with TRBJ1-5; D gene unclear. The CDR3 runs to 14 residues. Per the germline V gene, CDR1 is SEHNR and CDR2 is FQNEAQ (reference sequence). The V end was cut by 5 bases, the J end by 3 bases, with 11 bases between. The CDR3, as DNA: TGTGCCAGCAGCCCCGCCCTACCCAATCAGCCCCAGCATTTT. As protein: CASSPALPNQPQHF.

The CDR3 is CASSYSLPLTEEEKLFF. As DNA, the CDR3 is TGTGCCAGCAGTTACTCGTTACCCCTAACGGAAGAAGAAAAACTGTTTTTT. The V gene is TRBV6-8, the J gene TRBJ1-4, with no clear D. This CDR3 spans 17 amino acids. The V and J ends lost 0 bases and 8 bases respectively, with 19 bases between them. Looked up from germline, CDR1 is MNHGY and CDR2 is SAAAGT.

This clonotype was observed at least ten times. The chain combines TRBV7-8 with TRBJ1-5, with a tentative D call TRBD1 (5 bases). CDR1 is SGHVS, CDR2 FQNEAQ, per germline. The CDR3 is 18 residues long. Between the trimmed V and J ends, which lost 5 bases and 5 bases, there was a span of 25 bases. In nucleotides, the CDR3 is TGTGCCAGCAGCCCGAGGGGTCAGGTCTTACATGGCTATCAGCCCCAGCATTTT. This translates into CASSPRGQVLHGYQPQHF.

The chain joins TRBV27 to TRBJ1-5; a possible D gene is TRBD1 (6 bases). The V and J ends lost 9 bases and 1 base respectively, with 13 bases between them. This CDR3 is 14 amino acids long. Germline V lookup: CDR1 MNHEY, CDR2 SMNVEV (reference sequence). The CDR3 loop is CASGSGQSNQPQHF. The CDR3 bases are TGTGCCAGTGGGAGCGGACAGAGCAATCAGCCCCAGCATTTT.

The V call is TRBV12-5, the J call TRBJ1-1; 8 bases are shared with TRBD1. J was trimmed by 7 bases and V by 2 bases; bases with no gene match: 3. The CDR3 loop spans 13 amino acids. Germline CDR1 LGHNT, CDR2 FRNRAP. CDR3 DNA sequence: TGTGCTAGTGGTTTGCAGGGGGCAGGTGAAGCTTTCTTT. This encodes CASGLQGAGEAFF.

There are a few counts of this clonotype. The chain employs TRBV6-2 or TRBV6-3 and TRBJ2-1; maybe TRBD1 (5 bases). Germline values: CDR1 MNHEY, CDR2 SVGEGT. The CDR3 has 14 amino acids. V shed 7 bases and J shed 5 bases, with 15 bases lying between them. The CDR3 DNA reads TGTGCCAGCACCCCTTGGGGCTACGACAATGAGCAGTTCTTC. Translation gives CASTPWGYDNEQFF.

Here the CDR3 DNA reads TGTGCCAGCAGGACAGGGGGTGTCTACGAGCAGTACTTC. It translates to CASRTGGVYEQYF. The chain employs TRBV2 and TRBJ2-7, with 9 nucleotides matching TRBD1. Germline-derived CDR1 and CDR2 are SNHLY and FYNNEI. V lost 6 bases to trimming and J lost 3 bases; unmatched junction nucleotides: 3. This CDR3 contains 13 residues. The full variable domain, with the rest looked up from reference TRBV2 and TRBJ2-7, is EPEVTQTPSHQVTQMGQEVILRCVPISNHLYFYWYRQILGQKVEFLVSFYNNEISEKSEIFDDQFSVERPDGSNFTLKIRSTKLEDSAMYFCASRTGGVYEQYFGPGTRLTVT.

This chain connects TRBV19 to TRBJ2-5; a possible D gene is TRBD2 (6 bases). Trimming took off 5 bases at V and 4 bases at J, with 14 bases between the two ends. The CDR3 consists of 14 residues. Germline V gene data show CDR1 as LNHDA and CDR2 as SQIVND (reference sequence). CDR3 DNA: TGTGCCAGTAGTCCCGGGACTTCCTTAGAGACCCAGTACTTC. It is translated as CASSPGTSLETQYF.

This clonotype was recorded a few times. The chain links TRBV6-5 to TRBJ2-7; either TRBD1 or TRBD2 may fit D (5 bases each). The CDR3 runs 13 residues. Trimming removed 2 bases at V and 6 bases at J, with 11 bases between. Germline V lookup: CDR1 MNHEY, CDR2 SVGAGI. The CDR3 nucleotides read TGTGCCAGCAGTTACGGGGGACCAGGCGAGCAGTACTTC. Its translation is CASSYGGPGEQYF.

This clonotype was seen a handful of times. The chain couples TRBV7-6 to TRBJ1-5; weak D call: TRBD1 (5 bases). V lost 1 base, J lost 6 bases, and 10 bases lay in between. This CDR3 is 14 amino acids long. Germline V gene data show CDR1 as SGHVS and CDR2 as FNYEAQ. The CDR3 loop reads CASSLEAGGQPQHF. The DNA for the CDR3 is TGTGCCAGCAGCTTAGAGGCTGGGGGTCAGCCCCAGCATTTT.